This note documents a single TCR beta chain sequence. Its specificity is not known. Methods used by the authors: ImmunoSEQ only sent back junction sequences with no quality scores, so filtering was done differently. Some clones are missing from TCRdb's copy, which holds only in-frame ones; the method was immunoSEQ multiplex PCR. That table furnishes V, J and clone size, whereas the DNA furnished D and trimming. The sample holds around 600,000 clones, 95% to 98% seen once. This entry is derived from a study of shared clonotypes between healthy human individuals. On the study more broadly: CD8 memory received one plate per donor, CD8 naive two, CD4 memory three and CD4 naive three. Study results and limitations: Though the depth was large, rarefaction showed that sorted-subset sequencing was incomplete. Larger richness was generally estimated for naive than memory subsets.

It was CD45RO-negative cells, positively selected for CCR7, that made up naive CD8 cells, with terminally differentiated effector memory CD45RA+ cells excluded. The germline V gene has CDR1 SGHVS and CDR2 FQNEAQ. V lost 2 bases, J lost 1 base, and 14 bases lay in between. The CDR3 spans 16 residues. The origin of this receptor is a man aged 25-45 years in good health. The source material was naive CD8+ T cells sorted from blood. This chain joins TRBV7-8 and TRBJ1-1, with D tentatively TRBD1 (5 bases). The CDR3 loop reads CASSLNTKQANTEAFF. DNA of the CDR3: TGTGCCAGCAGCTTAAATACCAAACAGGCGAACACTGAAGCTTTCTTT.